This paragraph covers one T cell receptor (beta chain) sequence. No antigen is known for it. This sample is part of a study of T-cell memory formation after mild COVID-19. Whole-study context: TCR clusters were mostly confined to one donor each. Study results and limitations: The authors left the SARS-CoV-2 specificity of second-wave clones peaking on day 37 unconfirmed. Some responding clones appeared in pre-infection memory, suggesting cross-reactive memory joined. The main location of contracting CD4+ clones was CM and EM, and that of contracting CD8+ clones was EMRA.

TCRdb reprocessed the 5' RACE reads with MiXCR, giving one entry per CDR3 protein. The sample includes roughly 14,000 distinct CDR3 sequences, 20% to 30% of them seen just once. Germline CDR1 is SNHLY and CDR2 is FYNNEI. V lost 5 bases to trimming and J lost 3 bases; unmatched junction nucleotides: 8. CDR3 length: 16 amino acids. The sequence derives from a man between 18 and 29 years old who had mild COVID-19 (a few samples of this study predate the infection). Cell type and time point are not known. Sequenced sample: PBMCs or a T cell subset sorted from them (not recorded which). V usage is TRBV2 and J usage is TRBJ2-7; TRBD2 agrees at 12 bases. In nucleotides, the CDR3 is TGTGCCAGCAGTCCAACTCGACTAGCGGGAGACTACGAGCAGTACTTC. It codes for CASSPTRLAGDYEQYF.